These T cell receptor beta chains were read from a single sample in a study of cytomegalovirus exposure and HLA in healthy donors. The protocol was immunoSEQ multiplex PCR, while the TCRdb copy is restricted to in-frame clones and leaves out a portion. The sample has roughly 130,000 clones; about 86% are singletons. Sequenced material: PBMCs. The receptor set was obtained from a man aged 18 to 29 in good health and CMV-seronegative. CDR3s include the opening cysteine and the closing phenylalanine or tryptophan. Each record gives: V gene, D gene, clone size, J gene, CDR3 DNA, CDR3 protein. The D gene is left open where the match is weak. Clone size is stated in some rows and not others, as once, few, many or a class when expanded.

TRBV27,.,.,TRBJ1-1,TGTGCCAGCAGCAGAAACAGGGATGAAGCTTTCTTT,CASSRNRDEAFF
TRBV7-8,.,.,TRBJ1-3,TGTGCCAGCAGCGTACAGGGTGTGACCGGAAACACCATATATTTT,CASSVQGVTGNTIYF
TRBV5-1,TRBD1,once,TRBJ2-2,TGCGCCACGGGACAGCTCACAACCGGGGAGCTGTTTTTT,CATGQLTTGELFF
TRBV19,TRBD1,few,TRBJ2-7,TGTGCCAGTAGAGGACAGGGGGCCTACGAGCAGTACTTC,CASRGQGAYEQYF
TRBV28,TRBD1,.,TRBJ1-5,TGTGCCAGTTATCCCGGGACAGGGGCGGGACGGCCCCAGCATTTT,CASYPGTGAGRPQHF
TRBV19,.,few,TRBJ1-5,TGTGCCAGTAGATCGGGGGGCAATCAGCCCCAGCATTTT,CASRSGGNQPQHF
TRBV5-1,TRBD2,.,TRBJ2-5,TGCGCCAGCAGCTTGGCCGCCGGCGGGAGGGCGGAAGAGACCCAGTACTTC,CASSLAAGGRAEETQYF
TRBV29-1,.,once,TRBJ2-7,TGCAGCGTTATTACAGGGACCTCCTACGAGCAGTACTTC,CSVITGTSYEQYF
TRBV7-9,.,.,TRBJ2-3,TGTGCCAGCAGCCTTAACAGGGTCGAACGGGCAGATACGCAGTATTTT,CASSLNRVERADTQYF
TRBV6-5,TRBD1,.,TRBJ1-2,TGTGCCAGCAGTTATTTGAGACAGGGAGGCTATGGCTACACCTTC,CASSYLRQGGYGYTF
TRBV6-5,.,few,TRBJ1-6,TGTGCCAGCAACCCCCGGGAAAATTCACCCCTCCACTTT,CASNPRENSPLHF
TRBV15,.,.,TRBJ2-3,TGTGCCACCAGCAACCCCGAGACAGGAGATACGCAGTATTTT,CATSNPETGDTQYF
TRBV2,.,.,TRBJ2-7,TGTGCCAGCAGTGAACAGGTAACCTACGAGCAGTACTTC,CASSEQVTYEQYF
TRBV2,TRBD1,.,TRBJ1-1,TGTGCCAGCAGCCAGGGGGTGAACACTGAAGCTTTCTTT,CASSQGVNTEAFF
TRBV7-2,TRBD2,few,TRBJ2-7,TGTGCCAGCAGCCCTACATCAGCGGGGGGGATCTACGAGCAGTACTTC,CASSPTSAGGIYEQYF
TRBV5-5,TRBD1,.,TRBJ2-7,TGTGCCAGCACACTCTTAGGGGGACAGGGCTACGAGCAGTACTTC,CASTLLGGQGYEQYF
TRBV5-4,TRBD1,.,TRBJ2-4,TGTGCCAGCAGCCCGGGACAGGACATTCAGTACTTC,CASSPGQDIQYF
TRBV6-5,.,.,TRBJ2-7,TGTGCCAGCAGTTACTCGGACAAGACCTACGAGCAGTACTTC,CASSYSDKTYEQYF
TRBV7-2,.,.,TRBJ2-3,TGTGCCAGCAGCCCCGATCGAGAGCAGTATTTT,CASSPDREQYF
TRBV4-1,.,.,TRBJ2-1,TGCGCCAGCAGTTCCGAGGGGGGGGGCCTCGACGAGCAGTTCTTC,CASSSEGGGLDEQFF
TRBV4-1,TRBD1,.,TRBJ2-1,TGCGCCAGCAGACTGACAGGGGCGGACTACAATGAGCAGTTCTTC,CASRLTGADYNEQFF
TRBV7-9,.,.,TRBJ1-4,TGTGCCAGCAGCTTAGCGGGGGCGGCTAATGAAAAACTGTTTTTT,CASSLAGAANEKLFF
TRBV7-2,TRBD2,.,TRBJ2-1,TGTGCCAGCAGCTTATATAGCGGGAGAAATGAGCAGTTCTTC,CASSLYSGRNEQFF
TRBV28,.,.,TRBJ2-7,TGTGCCAGCAGCCCCGGGACACATGGGTACGAGCAGTACTTC,CASSPGTHGYEQYF
TRBV27,.,many,TRBJ1-2,TGTGCCAGCACACCTGCCCTAGGACAAACCCATGGCTACACCTTC,CASTPALGQTHGYTF
TRBV9,TRBD2,once,TRBJ2-2,TGTGCCAGCAGCGTTAGCGGGAGCAGGGCGGGGGAGCTGTTTTTT,CASSVSGSRAGELFF
TRBV7-9,TRBD1,.,TRBJ1-1,TGTGCCAGCAGCCCCAGACAGGGGGCAAACAAGATGAACACTGAAGCTTTCTTT,CASSPRQGANKMNTEAFF
TRBV2,TRBD1,.,TRBJ2-2,TGTGCCAGCAGACAGGGGGCCGGGGAGCTGTTTTTT,CASRQGAGELFF
TRBV5-1,TRBD2,.,TRBJ2-2,TGCGCCAGCAGCCGCCCCACCCCTAGCGGGGGGGCCCCCGGGGAGCTGTTTTTT,CASSRPTPSGGAPGELFF